This T cell receptor (beta chain) was captured in a study of CD8+CD57+ T cells in acquired aplastic anemia. Study information: When averaged, DNA from sorted CD4+ and CD8+ cells came to 2.5 to 4 ug. As sequenced from healthy donors, CD4+ cells averaged about 9.8 million reads.

Details on this clonotype: Its specificity is not known.

Study findings and constraints: A significant difference in CD8+ Simpson's diversity between patients and controls was not found. The same twenty-nine CD8+ CDR3 sequences occurred in patients and in controls.

Genomic DNA constituted the template upon which TCR beta VDJ and CDR3 profiling was performed. Via MiXCR, TCRdb re-called the reads, giving one row per CDR3 protein. This sample has roughly 58,000 distinct CDR3 sequences, with roughly 58% found just once. Between the trimmed V and J ends, which lost 6 bases and 3 bases, there was a span of 14 bases. The CDR3 totals 13 residues. CDR1 is DFQATT and CDR2 is SNEGSKA in the germline V gene (reference sequence). Sequencing input: sorted CD4+, CD8+, or CD8+CD57+ T cells (not recorded which) from PBMCs. The rearrangement links TRBV20-1 to TRBJ2-5; D is undetermined. The clonotype comes from a human donor in good health, serving as a control. The CDR3, as DNA: TGCAGTGCCCCGGGCCTGGTAAAAGAGACCCAGTACTTC. Amino acids: CSAPGLVKETQYF.